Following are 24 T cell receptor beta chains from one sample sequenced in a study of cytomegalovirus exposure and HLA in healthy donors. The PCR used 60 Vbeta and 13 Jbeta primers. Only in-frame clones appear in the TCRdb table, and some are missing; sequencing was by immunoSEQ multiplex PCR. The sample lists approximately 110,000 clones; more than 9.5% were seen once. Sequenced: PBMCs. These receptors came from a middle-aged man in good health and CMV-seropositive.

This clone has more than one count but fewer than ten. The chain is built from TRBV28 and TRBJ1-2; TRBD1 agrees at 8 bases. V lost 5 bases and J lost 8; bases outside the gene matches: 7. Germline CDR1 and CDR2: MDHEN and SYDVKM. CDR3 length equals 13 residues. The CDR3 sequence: CASSQGAREGYTF. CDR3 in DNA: TGTGCCAGCAGTCAGGGGGCGCGTGAGGGCTACACCTTC.

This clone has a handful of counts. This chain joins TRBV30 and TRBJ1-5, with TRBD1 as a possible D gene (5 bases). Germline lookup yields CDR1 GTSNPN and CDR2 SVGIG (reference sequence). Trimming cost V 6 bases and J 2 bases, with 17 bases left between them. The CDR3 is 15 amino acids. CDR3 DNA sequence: TGTGCCTGTACAAGGGGCGGGGGAGGCAATCAGCCCCAGCATTTT. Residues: CACTRGGGGNQPQHF.

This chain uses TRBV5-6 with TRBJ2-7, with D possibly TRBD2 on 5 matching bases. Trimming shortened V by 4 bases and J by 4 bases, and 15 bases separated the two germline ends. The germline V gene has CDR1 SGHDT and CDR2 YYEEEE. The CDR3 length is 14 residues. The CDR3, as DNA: TGTGCCAGCAGCACAAGGACTCACCCATACGAGCAGTACTTC. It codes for CASSTRTHPYEQYF.

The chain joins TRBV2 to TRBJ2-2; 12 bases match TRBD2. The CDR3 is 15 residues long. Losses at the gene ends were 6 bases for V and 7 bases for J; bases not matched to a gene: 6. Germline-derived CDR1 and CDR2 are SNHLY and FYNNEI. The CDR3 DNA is TGTGCCAGCAGGAGGACTAGCGGGATGGTCGGGGAGCTGTTTTTT. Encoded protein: CASRRTSGMVGELFF.

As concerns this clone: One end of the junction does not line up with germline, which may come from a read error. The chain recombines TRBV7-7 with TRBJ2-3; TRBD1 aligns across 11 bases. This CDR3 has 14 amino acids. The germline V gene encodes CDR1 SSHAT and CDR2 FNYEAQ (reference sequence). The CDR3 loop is CASSLGTGGDTQYF. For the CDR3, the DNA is TGTGCTAGCAGCCTCGGGACAGGGGGAGATACGCAGTATTTT.

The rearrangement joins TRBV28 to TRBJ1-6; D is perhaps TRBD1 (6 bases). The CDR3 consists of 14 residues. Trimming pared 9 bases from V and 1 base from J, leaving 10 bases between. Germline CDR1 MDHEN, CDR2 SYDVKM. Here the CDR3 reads CASLQGSYNSPLHF. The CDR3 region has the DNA TGTGCCAGTTTACAGGGTTCCTATAATTCACCCCTCCACTTT.

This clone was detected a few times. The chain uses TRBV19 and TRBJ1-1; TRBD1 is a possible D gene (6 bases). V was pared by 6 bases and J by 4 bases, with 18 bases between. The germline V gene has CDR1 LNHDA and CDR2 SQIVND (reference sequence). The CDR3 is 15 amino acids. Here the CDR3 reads CASRGWGRGFTEAFF. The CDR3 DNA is TGTGCCAGTAGGGGCTGGGGGCGTGGGTTCACTGAAGCTTTCTTT.

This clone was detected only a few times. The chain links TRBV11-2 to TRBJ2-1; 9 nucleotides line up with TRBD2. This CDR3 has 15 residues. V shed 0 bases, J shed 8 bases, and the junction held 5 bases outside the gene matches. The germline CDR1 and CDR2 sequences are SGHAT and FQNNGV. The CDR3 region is CASSLDIAGDHEQFF. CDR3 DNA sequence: TGTGCCAGCAGCTTAGATATAGCGGGAGACCATGAGCAGTTCTTC.

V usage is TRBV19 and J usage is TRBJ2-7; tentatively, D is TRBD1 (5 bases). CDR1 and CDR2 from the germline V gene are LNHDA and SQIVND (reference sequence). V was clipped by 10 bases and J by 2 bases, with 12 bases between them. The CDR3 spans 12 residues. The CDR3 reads CATTDTTYEQYF. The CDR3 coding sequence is TGTGCCACCACGGACACGACCTACGAGCAGTACTTC. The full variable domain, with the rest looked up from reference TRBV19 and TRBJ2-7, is DGGITQSPKYLFRKEGQNVTLSCEQNLNHDAMYWYRQDPGQGLRLIYYSQIVNDFQKGDIAEGYSVSREKKESFPLTVTSAQKNPTAFYLCATTDTTYEQYFGPGTRLTVT.

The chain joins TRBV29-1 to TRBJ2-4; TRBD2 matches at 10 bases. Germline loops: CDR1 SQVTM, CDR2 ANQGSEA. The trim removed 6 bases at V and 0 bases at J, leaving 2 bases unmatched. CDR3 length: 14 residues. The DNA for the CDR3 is TGCAGCGTCTGGACTAGCGGAGCCAAAAACATTCAGTACTTC. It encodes CSVWTSGAKNIQYF. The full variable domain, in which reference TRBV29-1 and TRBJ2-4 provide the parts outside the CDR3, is SAVISQKPSRDICQRGTSLTIQCQVDSQVTMMFWYRQQPGQSLTLIATANQGSEATYESGFVIDKFPISRPNLTFSTLTVSNMSPEDSSIYLCSVWTSGAKNIQYFGAGTRLSVL.

This CDR3 is CASSPGGGGRAGTDTQYF. CDR3 DNA: TGCGCCAGCAGCCCGGGAGGAGGAGGGAGGGCCGGCACAGATACGCAGTATTTT. The rearrangement joins TRBV5-1 to TRBJ2-3; TRBD2 aligns across 7 bases. The germline V gene has CDR1 SGHRS and CDR2 YFSETQ. This CDR3 is built from 18 residues. With 4 bases clipped from V and 1 base from J, the junction kept 15 bases outside the gene matches. Using reference TRBV5-1 and TRBJ2-3 for the parts outside the CDR3, the full variable domain is KAGVTQTPRYLIKTRGQQVTLSCSPISGHRSVSWYQQTPGQGLQFLFEYFSETQRNKGNFPGRFSGRQFSNSRSEMNVSTLELGDSALYLCASSPGGGGRAGTDTQYFGPGTRLTVL.

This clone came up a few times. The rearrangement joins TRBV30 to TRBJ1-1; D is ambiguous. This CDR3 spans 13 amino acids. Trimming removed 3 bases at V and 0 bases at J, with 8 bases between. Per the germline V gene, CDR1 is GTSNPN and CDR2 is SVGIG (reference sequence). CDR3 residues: CAWSVQMNTEAFF. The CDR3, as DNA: TGTGCCTGGAGCGTACAGATGAACACTGAAGCTTTCTTT.

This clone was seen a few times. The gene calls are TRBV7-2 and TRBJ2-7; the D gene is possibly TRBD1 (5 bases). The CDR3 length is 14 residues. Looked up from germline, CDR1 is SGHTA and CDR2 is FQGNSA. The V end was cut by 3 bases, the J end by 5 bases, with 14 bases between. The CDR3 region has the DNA TGTGCCAGCAGCTTGTTTGGGGCCCGGGACGAGCAGTACTTC. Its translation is CASSLFGARDEQYF.

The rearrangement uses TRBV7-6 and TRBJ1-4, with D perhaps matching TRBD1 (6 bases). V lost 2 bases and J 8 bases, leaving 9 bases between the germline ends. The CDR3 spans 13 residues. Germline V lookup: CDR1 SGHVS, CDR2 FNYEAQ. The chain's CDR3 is CASSLNRAEKLFF. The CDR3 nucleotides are TGTGCCAGCAGCTTAAACAGGGCGGAAAAACTGTTTTTT.

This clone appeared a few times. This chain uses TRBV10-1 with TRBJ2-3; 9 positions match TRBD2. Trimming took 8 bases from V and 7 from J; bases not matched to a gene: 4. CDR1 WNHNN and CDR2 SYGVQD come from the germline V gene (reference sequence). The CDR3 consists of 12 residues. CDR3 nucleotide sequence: TGCGCCAGCTTCAGCGGGGGGCATACGCAGTATTTT. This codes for CASFSGGHTQYF.

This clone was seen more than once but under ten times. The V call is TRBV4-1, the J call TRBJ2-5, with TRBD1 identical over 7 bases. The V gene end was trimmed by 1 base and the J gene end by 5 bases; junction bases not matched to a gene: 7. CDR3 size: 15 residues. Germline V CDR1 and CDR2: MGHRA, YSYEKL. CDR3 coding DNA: TGCGCCAGCAGCCAAGCTTCAGGGGGTGTGGAGACCCAGTACTTC. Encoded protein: CASSQASGGVETQYF.

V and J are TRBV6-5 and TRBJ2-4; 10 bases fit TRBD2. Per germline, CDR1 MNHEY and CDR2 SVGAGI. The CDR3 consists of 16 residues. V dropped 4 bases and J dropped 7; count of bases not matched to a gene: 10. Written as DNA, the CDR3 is TGTGCCAGCAGTTCCGTGACTAGCGGGCGAGGGAACATTCAGTACTTC. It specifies CASSSVTSGRGNIQYF.

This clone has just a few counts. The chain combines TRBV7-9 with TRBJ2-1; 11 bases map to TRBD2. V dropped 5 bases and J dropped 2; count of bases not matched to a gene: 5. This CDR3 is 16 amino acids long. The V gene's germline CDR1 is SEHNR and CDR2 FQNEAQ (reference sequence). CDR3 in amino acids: CASSPRLAGTYNEQFF. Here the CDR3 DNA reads TGTGCCAGCAGCCCCCGACTAGCGGGGACCTACAATGAGCAGTTCTTC. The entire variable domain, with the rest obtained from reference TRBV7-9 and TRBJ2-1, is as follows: DTGVSQNPRHKITKRGQNVTFRCDPISEHNRLYWYRQTLGQGPEFLTYFQNEAQLEKSRLLSDRFSAERPKGSFSTLEIQRTEQGDSAMYLCASSPRLAGTYNEQFFGPGTRLTVL.

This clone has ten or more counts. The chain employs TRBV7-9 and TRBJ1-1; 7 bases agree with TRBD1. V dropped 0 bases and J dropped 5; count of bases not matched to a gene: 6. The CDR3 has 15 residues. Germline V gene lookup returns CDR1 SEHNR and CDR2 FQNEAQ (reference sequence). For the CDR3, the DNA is TGTGCCAGCAGCTTAGCAGGGGGCGCGTGGACTGAAGCTTTCTTT. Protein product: CASSLAGGAWTEAFF. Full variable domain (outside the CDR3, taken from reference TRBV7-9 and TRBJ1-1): DTGVSQNPRHKITKRGQNVTFRCDPISEHNRLYWYRQTLGQGPEFLTYFQNEAQLEKSRLLSDRFSAERPKGSFSTLEIQRTEQGDSAMYLCASSLAGGAWTEAFFGQGTRLTVV.

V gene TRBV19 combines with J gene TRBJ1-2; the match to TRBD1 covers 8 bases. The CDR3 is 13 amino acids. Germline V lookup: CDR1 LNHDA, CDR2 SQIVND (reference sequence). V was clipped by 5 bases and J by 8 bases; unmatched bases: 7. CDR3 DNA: TGTGCCAGTAGTCTGGACAGGGAGAAAGGCTACACCTTC. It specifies CASSLDREKGYTF.

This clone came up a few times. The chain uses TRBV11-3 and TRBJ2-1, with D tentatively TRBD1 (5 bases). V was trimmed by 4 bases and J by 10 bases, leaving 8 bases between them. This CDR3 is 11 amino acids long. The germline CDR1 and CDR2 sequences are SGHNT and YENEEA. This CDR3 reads CASSSAGEQFF. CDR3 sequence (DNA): TGTGCCAGCAGCTCAGCAGGGGAGCAGTTCTTC.

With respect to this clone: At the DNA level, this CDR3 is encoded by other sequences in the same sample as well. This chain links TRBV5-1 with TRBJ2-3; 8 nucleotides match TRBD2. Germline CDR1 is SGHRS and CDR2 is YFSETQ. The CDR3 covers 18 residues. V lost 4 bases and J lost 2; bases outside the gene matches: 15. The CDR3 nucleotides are TGCGCCAGCAGCAAAGGACTAGCCGGGACTCTCCTCACAGATACGCAGTATTTT. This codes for CASSKGLAGTLLTDTQYF.

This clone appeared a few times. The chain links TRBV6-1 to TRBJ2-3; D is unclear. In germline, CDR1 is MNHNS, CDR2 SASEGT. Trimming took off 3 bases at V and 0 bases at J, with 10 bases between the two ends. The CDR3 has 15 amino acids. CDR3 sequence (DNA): TGTGCCAGCAGTGACCAACTCTTAAGCACAGATACGCAGTATTTT. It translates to CASSDQLLSTDTQYF.

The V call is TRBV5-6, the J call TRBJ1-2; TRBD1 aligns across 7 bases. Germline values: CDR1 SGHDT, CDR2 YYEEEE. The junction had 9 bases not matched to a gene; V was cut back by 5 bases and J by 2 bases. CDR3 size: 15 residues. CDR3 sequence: CASSPGPGQNYGYTF. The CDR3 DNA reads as TGTGCCAGCAGTCCCGGCCCGGGACAGAACTATGGCTACACCTTC. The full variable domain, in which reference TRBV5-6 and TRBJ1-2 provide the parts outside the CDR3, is DAGVTQSPTHLIKTRGQQVTLRCSPKSGHDTVSWYQQALGQGPQFIFQYYEEEERQRGNFPDRFSGHQFPNYSSELNVNALLLGDSALYLCASSPGPGQNYGYTFGSGTRLTVV.